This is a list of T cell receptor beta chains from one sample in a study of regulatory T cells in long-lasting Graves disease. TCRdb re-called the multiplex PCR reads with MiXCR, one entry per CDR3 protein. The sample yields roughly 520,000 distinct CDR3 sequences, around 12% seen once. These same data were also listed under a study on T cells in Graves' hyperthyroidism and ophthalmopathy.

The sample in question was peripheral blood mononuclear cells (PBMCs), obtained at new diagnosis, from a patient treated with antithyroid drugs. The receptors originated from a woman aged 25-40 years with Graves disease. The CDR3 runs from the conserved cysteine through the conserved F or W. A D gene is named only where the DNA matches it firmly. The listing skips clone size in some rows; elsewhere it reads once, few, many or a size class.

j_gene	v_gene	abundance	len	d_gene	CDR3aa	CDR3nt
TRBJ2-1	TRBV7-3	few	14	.	CASSSGSGSGSLFF	TGTGCCAGCAGCTCGGGGTCCGGCTCAGGGAGTCTGTTCTTC
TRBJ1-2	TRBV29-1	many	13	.	CSVLSGGGYGYTF	TGCAGCGTTTTATCCGGGGGCGGCTATGGCTACACCTTC
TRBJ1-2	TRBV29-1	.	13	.	CSVEDLGNYGYTF	TGCAGCGTTGAAGATTTGGGGAACTATGGCTACACCTTC
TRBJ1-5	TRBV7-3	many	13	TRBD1	CASSPTGGGPQHF	TGTGCCAGCAGCCCTACAGGGGGCGGTCCCCAGCATTTT
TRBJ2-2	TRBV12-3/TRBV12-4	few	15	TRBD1	CASSSRQGANGELSF	TGTGCCAGCAGTTCCCGACAGGGGGCGAACGGGGAGCTGTCTTTT
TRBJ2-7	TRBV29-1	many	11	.	CSVERGYEQYF	TGCAGCGTTGAAAGGGGATACGAGCAGTACTTC
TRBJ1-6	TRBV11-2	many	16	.	CASSLDKHQGNSPLHF	TGTGCCAGCAGCTTAGATAAACATCAGGGAAATTCACCCCTCCACTTT
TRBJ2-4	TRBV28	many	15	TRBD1	CASSSQGASKNIQYF	TGTGCCAGCAGCAGCCAGGGGGCTAGCAAAAACATTCAGTACTTC
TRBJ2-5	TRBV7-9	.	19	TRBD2	CASSPTSGAIELYQETQYF	TGTGCCAGCAGCCCTACTAGCGGGGCTATCGAACTGTACCAAGAGACCCAGTACTTC
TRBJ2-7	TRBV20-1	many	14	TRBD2	CSAYLSGSSYEQYF	TGCAGTGCTTACCTTAGCGGGAGCTCCTACGAGCAGTACTTC
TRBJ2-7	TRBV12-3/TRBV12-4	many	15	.	CASSLGHLLSYEQYF	TGTGCCAGCAGTTTGGGGCACTTACTCTCCTACGAGCAGTACTTC
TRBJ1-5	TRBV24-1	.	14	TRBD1	CATARQGSNQPQHF	TGTGCCACCGCCCGACAGGGAAGCAATCAGCCCCAGCATTTT
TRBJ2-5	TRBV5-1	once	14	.	CASSLEDRKETQYF	TGCGCCAGCAGCTTGGAGGACAGAAAAGAGACCCAGTACTTC
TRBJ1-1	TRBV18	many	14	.	CASSPPGRYTEAFF	TGTGCCAGCTCACCACCGGGGCGTTACACTGAAGCTTTCTTT
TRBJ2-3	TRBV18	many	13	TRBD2	CASSGAGADTQYF	TGTGCCAGCTCTGGAGCGGGAGCAGATACGCAGTATTTT
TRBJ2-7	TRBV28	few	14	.	CASTSLVDSYEQYF	TGTGCCAGCACATCTCTAGTGGACTCCTACGAGCAGTACTTC
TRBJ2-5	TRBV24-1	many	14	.	CATSDYSGVETQYF	TGTGCCACCAGTGATTACAGTGGAGTCGAGACCCAGTACTTC
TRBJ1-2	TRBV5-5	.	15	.	CASSFNRGISYGYTF	TGTGCCAGCAGCTTCAATCGGGGGATTAGCTATGGCTACACCTTC
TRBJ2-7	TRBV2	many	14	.	CASLGAPLTHEQYF	TGTGCCAGCCTCGGGGCACCGCTGACCCACGAGCAGTACTTC
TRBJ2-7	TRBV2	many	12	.	CASSAQVLEQYF	TGTGCCAGCAGTGCACAGGTTCTCGAGCAGTACTTC
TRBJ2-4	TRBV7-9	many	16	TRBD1	CASSYLTGTGTNIQYF	TGTGCCAGCAGCTACCTCACCGGGACAGGGACTAACATTCAGTACTTC
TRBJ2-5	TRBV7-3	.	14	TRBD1	CASSDRTGFETQYF	TGTGCCAGCAGTGATCGGACAGGGTTCGAGACCCAGTACTTC
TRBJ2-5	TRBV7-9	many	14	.	CASSFPGKGETQYF	TGTGCCAGCAGCTTTCCCGGAAAGGGAGAGACCCAGTACTTC
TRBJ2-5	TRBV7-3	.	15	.	CASSPGQGHQETQYF	TGTGCCAGCAGCCCCGGGCAGGGGCATCAAGAGACCCAGTACTTC
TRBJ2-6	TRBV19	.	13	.	CASHRAEANVLTF	TGTGCCAGCCACAGGGCTGAGGCCAACGTCCTGACTTTC
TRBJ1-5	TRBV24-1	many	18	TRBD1	CATSDSRTGTLANQPQHF	TGTGCCACCAGTGATTCGAGGACAGGGACCTTAGCAAATCAGCCCCAGCATTTT
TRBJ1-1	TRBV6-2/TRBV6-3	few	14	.	CASGNRGGDTEAFF	TGTGCCAGCGGAAATAGGGGTGGAGACACTGAAGCTTTCTTT
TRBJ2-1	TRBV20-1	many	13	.	CSARAHSNDEQFF	TGCAGTGCTAGAGCCCATAGTAATGATGAGCAGTTCTTC
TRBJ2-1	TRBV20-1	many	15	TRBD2	CSARGSSGFYNEQFF	TGCAGTGCTAGAGGATCTAGCGGATTCTACAATGAGCAGTTCTTC
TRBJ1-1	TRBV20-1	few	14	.	CSARGRHKENEAFF	TGCAGTGCTAGAGGGCGTCATAAGGAGAATGAAGCTTTCTTT
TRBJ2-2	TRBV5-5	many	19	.	CASSFVSSGGGSATGELFF	TGTGCCAGCAGCTTTGTGTCTAGCGGAGGGGGATCGGCCACCGGGGAGCTGTTTTTT
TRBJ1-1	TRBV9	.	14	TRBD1	CASSVGQGGTEAFF	TGTGCCAGCAGCGTGGGACAGGGTGGCACTGAAGCTTTCTTT
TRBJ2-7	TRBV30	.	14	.	CAWSSGLSVHEQYF	TGTGCCTGGAGCTCTGGACTCAGCGTCCACGAGCAGTACTTC
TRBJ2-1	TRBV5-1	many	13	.	CASSRGPGNEQFF	TGCGCCAGCAGCAGGGGACCTGGCAATGAGCAGTTCTTC
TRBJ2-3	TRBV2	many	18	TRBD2	CASGASGTRISWSDTQYF	TGTGCCAGCGGCGCCTCCGGGACTAGAATTTCATGGTCAGATACGCAGTATTTT
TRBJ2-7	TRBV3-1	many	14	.	CASSQDWKQHEQYF	TGTGCCAGCAGCCAAGATTGGAAGCAGCACGAGCAGTACTTC
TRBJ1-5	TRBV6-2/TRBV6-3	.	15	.	CGTRMERNLNQPQHF	TGTGGGACACGTATGGAACGGAACCTAAATCAGCCCCAGCATTTT
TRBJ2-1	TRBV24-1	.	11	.	CATGTYNEQFF	TGTGCCACCGGCACCTACAATGAGCAGTTCTTC
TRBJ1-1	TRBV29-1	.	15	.	CSVELGGRMSTEAFF	TGCAGCGTTGAACTGGGGGGGCGCATGAGCACTGAAGCTTTCTTT
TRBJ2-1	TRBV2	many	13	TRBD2	CARTGLAGDEQFF	TGTGCCAGGACGGGACTAGCGGGAGACGAGCAGTTCTTC
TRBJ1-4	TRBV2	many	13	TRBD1	CASSSGQGPKLFF	TGTGCCAGCTCTTCGGGACAGGGCCCGAAACTGTTTTTT
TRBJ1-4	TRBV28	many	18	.	CASSPGPKKTATNEKLFF	TGTGCCAGCAGTCCCGGACCGAAAAAGACTGCAACTAATGAAAAACTGTTTTTT
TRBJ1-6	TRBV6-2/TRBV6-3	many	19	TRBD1	CASSYSPGTGIAGGSPLHF	TGTGCCAGCAGTTACTCTCCCGGGACAGGGATCGCGGGGGGTTCACCCCTCCACTTT